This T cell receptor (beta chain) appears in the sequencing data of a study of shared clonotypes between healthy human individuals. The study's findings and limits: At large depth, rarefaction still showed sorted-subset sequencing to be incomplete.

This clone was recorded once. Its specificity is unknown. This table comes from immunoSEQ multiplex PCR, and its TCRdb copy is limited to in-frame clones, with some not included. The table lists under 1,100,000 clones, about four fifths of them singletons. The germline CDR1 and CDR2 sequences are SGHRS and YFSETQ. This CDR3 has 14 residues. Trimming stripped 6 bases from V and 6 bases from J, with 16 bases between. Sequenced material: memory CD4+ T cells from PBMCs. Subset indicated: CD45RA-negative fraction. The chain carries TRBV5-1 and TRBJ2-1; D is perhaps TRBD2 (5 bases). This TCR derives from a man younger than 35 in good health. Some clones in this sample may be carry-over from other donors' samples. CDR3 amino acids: CASTKTSGTNEQFF. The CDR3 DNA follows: TGCGCCAGCACCAAGACAAGCGGAACCAATGAGCAGTTCTTC.